Listed below are T cell receptor beta chains from one sample, sequenced in a study of cytomegalovirus exposure and HLA in healthy donors. Sequencing used immunoSEQ multiplex PCR; TCRdb keeps in-frame clones, though not all of them. The sample shows under 95,000 clones, and about 0.5% sits with its ten largest clones. The sample taken for sequencing was PBMCs. The receptors shown here come from a man in his fifties in good health and CMV-seronegative. CDR3s include the opening cysteine and the closing phenylalanine or tryptophan.

V gene: TRBV30
CDR3 length: 13
CDR3 protein: CAWSVYRDYGYTF

V gene: TRBV28
CDR3 length: 13
CDR3 protein: CASSPQGGEKLFF

V gene: TRBV28
CDR3 length: 13
CDR3 protein: CASSSPMNTEAFF

V gene: TRBV29-1
CDR3 length: 13
CDR3 protein: CSVGKQGLGEQYF

V gene: TRBV30
CDR3 length: 15
CDR3 protein: CAWSVLRTGPTEAFF

V gene: TRBV5-1
CDR3 length: 17
CDR3 protein: CASSAPFTTSGANVLTF

V gene: TRBV10-3
CDR3 length: 15
CDR3 protein: CAISESTGATYEQYF

V gene: TRBV21-1
CDR3 length: 15
CDR3 protein: CASSGPGQGVYEQYF

V gene: TRBV7-3
CDR3 length: 15
CDR3 protein: CASSPVTGGLNEQFF

V gene: TRBV28
CDR3 length: 15
CDR3 protein: CASSFAGYGDQPQHF

V gene: TRBV7-3
CDR3 length: 15
CDR3 protein: CASSLGGTGQETQYF

V gene: TRBV5-1
CDR3 length: 13
CDR3 protein: CASGSGSPLEQFF

V gene: TRBV7-2
CDR3 length: 15
CDR3 protein: CASSSNPRGPYEQYF

V gene: TRBV30
CDR3 length: 12
CDR3 protein: CAWETGTYEQYF

V gene: TRBV19
CDR3 length: 13
CDR3 protein: CASSSGQNTEAFF

V gene: TRBV5-1
CDR3 length: 12
CDR3 protein: CASSSTGGGYTF

V gene: TRBV5-4
CDR3 length: 15
CDR3 protein: CASSPLPRFDTEAFF

V gene: TRBV5-6
CDR3 length: 14
CDR3 protein: CASSSTGVNTEAFF

V gene: TRBV29-1
CDR3 length: 15
CDR3 protein: CSSRGDRSNTGELFF

V gene: TRBV10-3
CDR3 length: 13
CDR3 protein: CAVSQTNTGELFF

V gene: TRBV30
CDR3 length: 14
CDR3 protein: CAWVSVAGDETQYF

V gene: TRBV7-3
CDR3 length: 14
CDR3 protein: CASSLAGGTDTQYF

V gene: TRBV6-1
CDR3 length: 14
CDR3 protein: CASSRDRRTYEQYF

V gene: TRBV11-1
CDR3 length: 16
CDR3 protein: CASSPKRRHSQETQYF